This T cell receptor beta chain was identified in a study of blood T cell repertoires in COVID-19. For the study at large: Acute-phase and convalescent COVID-19 samples originated in the United States, Italy and Spain. T cells, B-cell-depleted T cells, or PBMCs provided the cDNA or gDNA that served as material.

The CDR3 extends over 18 amino acids. V shed 4 bases and J shed 4 bases, with 25 bases lying between them. CDR1 is MGHRA and CDR2 is YSYEKL in the germline V gene. Original methodology: Using reference gene primer amplification, nucleated cell counts were estimated. Method: immunoSEQ multiplex PCR; TCRdb's copy keeps in-frame clones and lacks some. That table supplies the V and J calls and clone size; D and trimming were determined from the DNA. This sample carries 100,000 or so clones, 80% to 90% of them seen once, and the ten largest clones take 2% to 2.5%. This clone occurred once. Sequencing was carried out using peripheral blood. This TCR was sampled from a human donor in a cohort sampled during active COVID-19. This chain links TRBV4-1 with TRBJ1-1; D uncertain. The DNA of the CDR3 is TGCGCCAGCAGCCCGCTGAAGAACCGTTTCCGGGTCGGCACTGAAGCTTTCTTT. This codes for CASSPLKNRFRVGTEAFF.